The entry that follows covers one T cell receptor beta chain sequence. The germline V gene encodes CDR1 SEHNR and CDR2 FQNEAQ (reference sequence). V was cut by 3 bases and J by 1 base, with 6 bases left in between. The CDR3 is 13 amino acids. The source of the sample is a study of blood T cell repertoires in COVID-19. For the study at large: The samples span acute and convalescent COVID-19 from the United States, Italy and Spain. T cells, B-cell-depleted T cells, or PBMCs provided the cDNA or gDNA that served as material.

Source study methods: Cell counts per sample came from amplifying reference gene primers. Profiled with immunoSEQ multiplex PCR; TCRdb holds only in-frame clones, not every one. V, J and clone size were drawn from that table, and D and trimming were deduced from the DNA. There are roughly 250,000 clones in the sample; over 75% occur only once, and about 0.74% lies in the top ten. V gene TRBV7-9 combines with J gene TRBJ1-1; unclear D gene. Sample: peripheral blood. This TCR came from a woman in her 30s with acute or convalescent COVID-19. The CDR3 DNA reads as TGTGCCAGCAGCTTGCGGGAGAACACTGAAGCTTTCTTT. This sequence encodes CASSLRENTEAFF. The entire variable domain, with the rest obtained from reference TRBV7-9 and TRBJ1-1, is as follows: DTGVSQNPRHKITKRGQNVTFRCDPISEHNRLYWYRQTLGQGPEFLTYFQNEAQLEKSRLLSDRFSAERPKGSFSTLEIQRTEQGDSAMYLCASSLRENTEAFFGQGTRLTVV.